These 17 T cell receptor beta chains originate from one sample sequenced in a study of glioma-infiltrating T cells. Using RNA template, CDR3s of TCR alpha and beta were amplified with iRepertoire arm-PCR. TCRdb redid the calling of the multiplex PCR reads with MiXCR, one entry per CDR3 protein. Altogether about 22,000 distinct CDR3 sequences are present, around 25% being singletons, with the ten largest covering about 12%. The sequencing input was glioma tissue, nonneoplastic brain tissue, or PBMCs (not recorded which). Source of these receptors: a human donor with low-grade glioma or glioblastoma, undergoing nonglioma brain surgery, or in good health (not recorded which).

This clonotype was counted between two and nine times. This may be a read error, as it is one base from a much larger clone. The V gene is TRBV6-2 or TRBV6-3, the J gene TRBJ2-4; tentatively, D is TRBD2 (7 bases). This CDR3 contains 17 residues. CDR1 MNHEY and CDR2 SVGEGT come from the germline V gene. Trimming removed 10 bases from V and 2 bases from J, with 24 bases in between. The CDR3 is CATGPGGEPVTKNIQYF. The CDR3 DNA sequence: TGTGCCACCGGACCGGGGGGCGAGCCGGTAACCAAAAACATTCAGTACTTC.

About this clonotype itself: With a much larger clone just one base away, this may be a read error. The chain employs TRBV7-9 and TRBJ1-2; D not resolved. The CDR3 sequence is 13 residues long. The germline CDR1 and CDR2 sequences are SEHNR and FQNEAQ (reference sequence). Trimming removed 8 bases from V and 12 bases from J, with 22 bases in between. CDR3 region: CASGLPLNYSHTF. As DNA, the CDR3 is TGTGCCAGCGGACTTCCTCTTAACTATAGCCACACCTTC.

This clonotype was counted between two and nine times. This chain connects TRBV29-1 to TRBJ2-3, with TRBD1 as a possible D gene (5 bases). Germline-derived CDR1 and CDR2 are SQVTM and ANQGSEA. This CDR3 region has 13 residues. Trimming cost V 2 bases and J 0 bases, with 6 bases left between them. The DNA of the CDR3 is TGCAGCGTTGAACACAGGAGCACAGATACGCAGTATTTT. As protein: CSVEHRSTDTQYF.

The V gene is TRBV2, the J gene TRBJ1-5; no firm D call. The CDR3 is 15 amino acids. Germline CDR1 SNHLY, CDR2 FYNNEI. Trimming cost V 6 bases and J 3 bases, with 15 bases left between them. Here the CDR3 DNA reads TGTGCCAGCAGAAGAACATTGGAGGACAATCAGCCCCAGCATTTT. This gives the protein CASRRTLEDNQPQHF.

The chain combines TRBV20-1 with TRBJ1-1, with D uncertain. The germline V and J ends were trimmed by 8 bases and 7 bases, with 29 bases remaining between them. The CDR3 has 16 residues. The germline V gene encodes CDR1 DFQATT and CDR2 SNEGSKA (reference sequence). The CDR3: CSSSPLSSRAEGEAFF. The CDR3 DNA is TGCAGTTCATCCCCCCTGAGCTCCCGGGCAGAAGGTGAAGCTTTCTTT.

This clonotype was counted at least ten times. The genes are TRBV19 and TRBJ2-2; D possibly corresponds to TRBD1 (5 bases). The CDR3 runs 15 residues. Trimming took 3 bases from V and 4 from J, leaving 12 bases between them. Germline CDR1 is LNHDA and CDR2 is SQIVND (reference sequence). Written as DNA, the CDR3 is TGTGCCAGTAGTATCGCAGGGTACTCCACCGGGGAGCTGTTTTTT. This translates into CASSIAGYSTGELFF.

Details on this clonotype: This could be a read error, since a much larger clone is one nucleotide away. The rearrangement joins TRBV20-1 to TRBJ1-5; D is unclear. The V end was cut by 1 base, the J end by 15 bases, with 19 bases between. The CDR3 is 13 amino acids. Germline V lookup: CDR1 DFQATT, CDR2 SNEGSKA (reference sequence). This CDR3 reads CSARGGVGQTAHF. Here the CDR3 DNA reads TGCAGTGCTAGAGGTGGGGTAGGGCAGACCGCGCATTTT.

This CDR3 is CAWTRGHSGYTF. Written as DNA, the CDR3 is TGTGCCTGGACCCGGGGGCATTCTGGCTACACCTTC. The V gene is TRBV7-2, the J gene TRBJ1-2; possible D gene TRBD1, 6 bases. Trimming took off 11 bases at V and 7 bases at J, with 17 bases between the two ends. Per the germline V gene, CDR1 is SGHTA and CDR2 is FQGNSA. CDR3 length: 12 residues. The entire variable domain, with the rest obtained from reference TRBV7-2 and TRBJ1-2, is as follows: GAGVSQSPSNKVTEKGKDVELRCDPISGHTALYWYRQSLGQGLEFLIYFQGNSAPDKSGLPSDRFSAERTGGSVSTLTIQRTQQEDSAVYLCAWTRGHSGYTFGSGTRLTVV.

The genes are TRBV7-3 and TRBJ1-1, with TRBD1 as a possible D gene (6 bases). This CDR3 is 16 amino acids long. Germline loops: CDR1 SGHTA, CDR2 FQGTGA. The V end lost 5 bases, the J end lost 4 bases, and 20 bases lay between the germline ends. CDR3 sequence: CASSPTRQVGGTEAFF. The CDR3 nucleotides read TGTGCCAGCAGCCCCACAAGACAGGTTGGGGGCACTGAAGCTTTCTTT.

Sample share makes this clonotype medium-sized. This sequence joins TRBV15 and TRBJ2-7; D unclear. V lost 1 base and J lost 3, with 1 base in between. This CDR3 is 11 amino acids long. Germline assignment: CDR1 LNHNV and CDR2 YYDKDF (reference sequence). For the CDR3, the DNA is TGTGCCACCAGCAGAGGCTACGAGCAGTACTTC. The encoded protein is CATSRGYEQYF.

The chain recombines TRBV18 with TRBJ1-1; TRBD1 is a possible D gene (5 bases). Germline CDR1 reads KGHSH; CDR2 reads LQKENI. The CDR3 spans 16 residues. Trimming removed 2 bases at V and 7 bases at J, with 20 bases between. The CDR3 spells CASSPGALAQGVEAFF. The CDR3 DNA is TGTGCCAGCTCACCAGGGGCATTGGCTCAGGGCGTTGAAGCTTTCTTT.

On this clonotype itself: Being one base from a much bigger clone, this may be a read error. This chain joins TRBV10-2 and TRBJ2-7, with unresolved D. The germline CDR1 and CDR2 sequences are WSHSY and SAAADI. CDR3 length: 11 amino acids. CDR3 in DNA: TGTGCCACCAGCTCCCTCAACGAGCAGTACTTC. Its protein product is CATSSLNEQYF.

This clonotype has ten or more counts. The chain's CDR3 is CASSFGQGIVPEAFF. DNA of the CDR3: TGTGCCAGCAGTTTCGGACAGGGGATCGTACCTGAAGCTTTCTTT. The J gene is TRBJ1-1, the V gene TRBV12-3 or TRBV12-4; 9 positions match TRBD1. This CDR3 is built from 15 residues. The junction had 8 bases not matched to a gene; V was cut back by 3 bases and J by 6 bases.

This clonotype was observed at least ten times. The V and J genes are TRBV6-1 and TRBJ2-7; TRBD1 matches at 7 bases. The V gene end was trimmed by 4 bases and the J gene end by 5 bases; junction bases not matched to a gene: 5. The CDR3 loop spans 13 amino acids. Germline V gene sequence: CDR1 MNHNS, CDR2 SASEGT. The CDR3 loop is CASSATGVHEQYF. CDR3 DNA sequence: TGTGCCAGCAGTGCAACAGGGGTACACGAGCAGTACTTC.

This clonotype was observed at least ten times. The chain carries TRBV6-6 and TRBJ1-1; weak D call: TRBD1 (5 bases). V lost 2 bases to trimming and J lost 1 base, with 17 bases between them. This CDR3 contains 17 residues. Germline CDR1 reads MNHNY; CDR2 reads SVGAGI (reference sequence). This CDR3 reads CASSYGSLGAQNTEAFF. In DNA, the CDR3 is TGTGCCAGCAGTTACGGGTCCCTCGGGGCGCAGAACACTGAAGCTTTCTTT.

The table lists this clonotype with a few counts. The chain employs TRBV11-2 and TRBJ2-7; the D gene is possibly TRBD2 (6 bases). The CDR3 totals 12 residues. V lost 2 bases and J lost 6, with 8 bases in between. CDR1 is SGHAT and CDR2 is FQNNGV in the germline V gene. In DNA, the CDR3 is TGTGCCAGCAGCTTAACGGGAGCCGAGCAGTACTTC. Translation gives CASSLTGAEQYF.

This clonotype was detected a few times. This may arise from a read error, as a much more abundant clone is one base away. This sequence joins TRBV27 and TRBJ1-4; the D gene is possibly TRBD1 (5 bases). The CDR3 covers 16 residues. The germline gives CDR1 MNHEY, CDR2 SMNVEV (reference sequence). Here the CDR3 reads CASSPSDTATNKKLFF. CDR3 DNA: TGTGCCAGCAGTCCTTCGGACACTGCAACTAATAAAAAACTGTTTTTT.